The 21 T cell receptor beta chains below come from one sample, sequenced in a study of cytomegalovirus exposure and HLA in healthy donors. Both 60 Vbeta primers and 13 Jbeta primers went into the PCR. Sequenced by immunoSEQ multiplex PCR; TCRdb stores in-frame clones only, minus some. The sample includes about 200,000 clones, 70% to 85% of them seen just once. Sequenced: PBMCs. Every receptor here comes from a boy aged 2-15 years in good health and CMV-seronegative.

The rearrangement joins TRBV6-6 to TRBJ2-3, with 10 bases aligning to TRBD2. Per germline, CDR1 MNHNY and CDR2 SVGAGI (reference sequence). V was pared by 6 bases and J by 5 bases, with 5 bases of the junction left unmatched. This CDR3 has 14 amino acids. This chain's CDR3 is CASSPGLAKDTQYF. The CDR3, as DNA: TGTGCCAGCAGCCCGGGACTAGCGAAAGATACGCAGTATTTT.

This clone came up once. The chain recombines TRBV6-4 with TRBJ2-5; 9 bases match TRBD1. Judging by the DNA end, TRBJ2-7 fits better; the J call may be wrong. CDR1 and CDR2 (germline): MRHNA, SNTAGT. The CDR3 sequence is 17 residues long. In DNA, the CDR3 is TGTGCCAGCAGTGACATACTCGGGGACAGGGTCTCCTACGAGCAGTACTTC. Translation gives CASSDILGDRVSYEQYF.

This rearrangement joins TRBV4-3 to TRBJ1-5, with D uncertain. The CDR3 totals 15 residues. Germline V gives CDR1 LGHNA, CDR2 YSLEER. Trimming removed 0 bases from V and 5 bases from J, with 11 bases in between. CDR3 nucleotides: TGCGCCAGCAGCCAAGATAGAGGTCAGCATCAGCCCCAGCATTTT. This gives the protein CASSQDRGQHQPQHF.

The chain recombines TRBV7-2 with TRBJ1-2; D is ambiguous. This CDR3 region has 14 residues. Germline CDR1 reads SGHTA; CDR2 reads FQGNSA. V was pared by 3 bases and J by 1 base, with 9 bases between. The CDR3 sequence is CASSLEGLNYGYTF. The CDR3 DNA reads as TGTGCCAGCAGCTTGGAGGGCCTTAACTATGGCTACACCTTC.

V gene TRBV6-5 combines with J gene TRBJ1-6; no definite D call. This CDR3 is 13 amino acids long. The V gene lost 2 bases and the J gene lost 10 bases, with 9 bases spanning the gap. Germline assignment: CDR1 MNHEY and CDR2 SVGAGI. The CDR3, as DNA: TGTGCCAGCAGTTACGTCCGGCGGTCACCCCTCCACTTT. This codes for CASSYVRRSPLHF.

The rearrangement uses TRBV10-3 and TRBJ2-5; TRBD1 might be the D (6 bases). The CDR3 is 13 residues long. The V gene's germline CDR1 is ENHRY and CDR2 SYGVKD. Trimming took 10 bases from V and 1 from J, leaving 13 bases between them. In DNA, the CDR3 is TGTGCCACCCGGACAGTATCCCAAGAGACCCAGTACTTC. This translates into CATRTVSQETQYF.

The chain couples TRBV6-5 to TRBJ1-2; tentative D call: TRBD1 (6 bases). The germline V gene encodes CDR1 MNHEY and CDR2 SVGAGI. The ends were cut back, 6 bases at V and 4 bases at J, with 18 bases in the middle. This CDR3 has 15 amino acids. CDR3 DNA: TGTGCCAGCAGAGCCGTGTCAGGGGTCCTCTATGGCTACACCTTC. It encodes CASRAVSGVLYGYTF.

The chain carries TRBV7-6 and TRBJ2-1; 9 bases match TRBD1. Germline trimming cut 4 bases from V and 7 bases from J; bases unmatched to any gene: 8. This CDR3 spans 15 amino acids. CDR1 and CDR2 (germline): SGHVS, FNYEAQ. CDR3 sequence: CASSSSAGTGNEQFF. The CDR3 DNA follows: TGTGCCAGCAGCTCATCCGCCGGGACAGGGAATGAGCAGTTCTTC.

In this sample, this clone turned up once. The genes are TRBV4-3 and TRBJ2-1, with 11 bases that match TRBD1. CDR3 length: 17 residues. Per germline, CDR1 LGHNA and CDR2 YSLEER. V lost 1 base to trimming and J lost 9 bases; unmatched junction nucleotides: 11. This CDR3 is CASSQASPGQGAAEQFF. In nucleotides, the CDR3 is TGCGCCAGCAGCCAAGCGTCGCCAGGACAGGGGGCGGCTGAGCAGTTCTTC.

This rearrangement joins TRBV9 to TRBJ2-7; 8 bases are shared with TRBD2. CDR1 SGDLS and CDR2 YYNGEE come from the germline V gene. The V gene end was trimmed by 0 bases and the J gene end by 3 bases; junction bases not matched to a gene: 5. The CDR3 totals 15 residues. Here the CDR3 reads CASSVGGTSIYEQYF. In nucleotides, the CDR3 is TGTGCCAGCAGCGTAGGTGGGACTAGTATCTACGAGCAGTACTTC.

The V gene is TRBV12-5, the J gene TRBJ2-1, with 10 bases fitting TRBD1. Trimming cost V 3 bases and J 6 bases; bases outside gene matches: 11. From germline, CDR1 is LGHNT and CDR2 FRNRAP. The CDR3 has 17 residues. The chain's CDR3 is CASGLYRGTGVSNEQFF. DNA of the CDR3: TGTGCTAGTGGTTTATATCGAGGGACAGGGGTATCCAATGAGCAGTTCTTC.

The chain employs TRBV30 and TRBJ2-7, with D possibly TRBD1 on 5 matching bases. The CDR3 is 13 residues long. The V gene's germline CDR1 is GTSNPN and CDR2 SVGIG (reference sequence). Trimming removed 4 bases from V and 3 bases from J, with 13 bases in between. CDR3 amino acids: CAWNPDTHYEQYF. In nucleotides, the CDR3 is TGTGCCTGGAATCCGGACACCCACTACGAGCAGTACTTC.

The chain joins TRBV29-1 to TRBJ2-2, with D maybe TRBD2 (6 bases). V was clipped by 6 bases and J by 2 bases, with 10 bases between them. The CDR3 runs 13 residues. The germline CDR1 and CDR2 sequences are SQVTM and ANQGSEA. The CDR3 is CSVQGGNTGELFF. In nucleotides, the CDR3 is TGCAGCGTCCAGGGAGGTAACACCGGGGAGCTGTTTTTT.

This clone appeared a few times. The CDR3 DNA follows: TGTGCCAGCAGCTTGACTAGCGGGGGCCTCACAGATACGCAGTATTTT. This gives the protein CASSLTSGGLTDTQYF. The V call is TRBV7-6, the J call TRBJ2-3, with 12 bases lining up with TRBD2. Germline CDR1 is SGHVS and CDR2 is FNYEAQ. J was trimmed by 2 bases and V by 3 bases; bases with no gene match: 3. The length of the CDR3 is 16 residues.

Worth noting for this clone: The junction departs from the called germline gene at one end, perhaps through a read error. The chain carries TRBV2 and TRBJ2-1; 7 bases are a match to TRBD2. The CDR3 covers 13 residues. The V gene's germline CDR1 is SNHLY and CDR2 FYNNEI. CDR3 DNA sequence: TGTGCCAGCAGGGAAGACGGACTAGGGCAGCAGTTCTTC. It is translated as CASREDGLGQQFF.

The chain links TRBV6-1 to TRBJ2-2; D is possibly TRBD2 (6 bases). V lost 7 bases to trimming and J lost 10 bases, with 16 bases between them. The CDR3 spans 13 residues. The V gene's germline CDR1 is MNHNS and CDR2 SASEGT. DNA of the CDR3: TGTGCCAGCATCGGGACTCCCTTTTCGGAGCTGTTTTTT. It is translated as CASIGTPFSELFF.

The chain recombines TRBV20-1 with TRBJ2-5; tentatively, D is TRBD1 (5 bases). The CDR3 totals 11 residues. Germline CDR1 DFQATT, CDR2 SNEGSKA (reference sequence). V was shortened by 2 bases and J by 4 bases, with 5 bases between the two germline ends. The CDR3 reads CSARQGETQYF. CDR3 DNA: TGCAGTGCTAGACAGGGAGAGACCCAGTACTTC.

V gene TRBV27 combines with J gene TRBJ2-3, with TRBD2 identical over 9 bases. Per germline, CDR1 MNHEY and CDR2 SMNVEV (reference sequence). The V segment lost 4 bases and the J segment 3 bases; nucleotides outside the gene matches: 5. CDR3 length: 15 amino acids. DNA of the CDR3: TGTGCCAGCAGTTCGCGGGGGGGCACAACAGATACGCAGTATTTT. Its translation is CASSSRGGTTDTQYF.

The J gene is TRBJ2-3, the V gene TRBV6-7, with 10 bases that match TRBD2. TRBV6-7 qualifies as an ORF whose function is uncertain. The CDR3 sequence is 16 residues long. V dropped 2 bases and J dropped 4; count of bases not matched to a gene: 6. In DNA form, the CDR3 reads TGTGCCAGCAGTTACCCTAGCGGGGGACCACCAGATACGCAGTATTTT. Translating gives CASSYPSGGPPDTQYF.

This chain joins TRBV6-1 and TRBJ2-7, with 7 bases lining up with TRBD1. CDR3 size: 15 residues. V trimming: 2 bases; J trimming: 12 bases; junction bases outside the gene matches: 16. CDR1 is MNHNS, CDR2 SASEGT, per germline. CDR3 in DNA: TGTGCCAGCAGTGAATCTAGGGGACAGATAACGAGGCTGTACTTC. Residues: CASSESRGQITRLYF.

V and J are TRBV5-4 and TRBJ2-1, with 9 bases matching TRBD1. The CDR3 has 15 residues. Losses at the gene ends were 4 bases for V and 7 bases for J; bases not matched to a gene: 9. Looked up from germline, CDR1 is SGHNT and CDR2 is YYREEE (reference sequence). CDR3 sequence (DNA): TGTGCCAGCAGCCACATCCGGGACAGGGAGAATGAGCAGTTCTTC. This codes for CASSHIRDRENEQFF.